This TCR beta chain came from a study of CD8 T cells in Susac syndrome. The CDR3 covers 14 residues. CDR1 is SNHLY, CDR2 FYNNEI, per germline. With 2 bases removed from V and 1 base from J, the gap between germline ends came to 8 bases. RNA, at roughly 0.45 to 1 ug, was reverse transcribed with random hexamers. MiXCR, applied by TCRdb to the immunoSEQ multiplex PCR reads, yields one record per CDR3 protein. This sample has about 250,000 distinct CDR3 sequences, with approximately 92% found just once. This TCR was sampled from a human donor with multiple sclerosis. The material sequenced was CD4+ T cells from PBMCs. The chain joins TRBV2 to TRBJ2-5, with D perhaps matching TRBD1 (6 bases). The CDR3 is CASSEQGSQETQYF. CDR3 DNA sequence: TGTGCCAGCAGTGAACAGGGGAGCCAAGAGACCCAGTACTTC.